These 21 T cell receptor beta chains were sequenced from one sample in a study of shared clonotypes between healthy human individuals. Repertoires were generated with immunoSEQ multiplex PCR, while TCRdb's copy carries only in-frame clones and drops some. The table has about 480,000 clones, 79% seen once. Sequences were obtained from PBMCs. The receptors shown here come from a woman aged 40 to 55 in good health. Some clones in this sample may be carry-over from other donors' samples.

The V and J genes are TRBV4-2 and TRBJ1-2; D uncertain. CDR1 is LGHNA and CDR2 is YNFKEQ in the germline V gene. V was pared by 0 bases and J by 0 bases, with 17 bases between. This CDR3 is 18 amino acids long. This chain's CDR3 is CASSQEHKAVTTNYGYTF. For the CDR3, the DNA is TGTGCCAGCAGCCAAGAGCACAAGGCAGTCACAACTAACTATGGCTACACCTTC.

This clone was detected a few times. The chain couples TRBV4-2 to TRBJ2-7, with D maybe TRBD2 (5 bases). The germline V and J ends were trimmed by 2 bases and 1 base, with 18 bases remaining between them. The length of the CDR3 is 17 residues. The germline V gene has CDR1 LGHNA and CDR2 YNFKEQ. CDR3 region: CASSQYGEGRGSYEQYF. CDR3 nucleotides: TGTGCCAGCAGCCAATATGGCGAGGGTAGAGGTTCCTACGAGCAGTACTTC.

The J gene is TRBJ1-2, the V gene TRBV27; TRBD1 might be the D (5 bases). The CDR3 runs to 14 residues. Between the trimmed V and J ends, which lost 4 bases and 7 bases, there was a span of 16 bases. Germline V lookup: CDR1 MNHEY, CDR2 SMNVEV (reference sequence). The CDR3 DNA is TGTGCCAGCAGTTCCCCGGGGACTGGCGGTGGCTACACCTTC. The encoded protein is CASSSPGTGGGYTF.

The V call is TRBV4-1, the J call TRBJ2-7, with a weak D call TRBD1 (6 bases). The V and J ends lost 4 bases and 3 bases respectively, with 13 bases between them. The CDR3 sequence is 14 residues long. Germline CDR1 MGHRA, CDR2 YSYEKL. The CDR3 sequence is CASSPGDGNYEQYF. CDR3 nucleotide sequence: TGCGCCAGCAGCCCAGGGGACGGCAACTACGAGCAGTACTTC.

Comments on this clone: Mismatch with germline at one junction end may stem from a read error. CDR3 amino acids: CASSLDVHNEQFF. CDR3 DNA sequence: TGTGCTAGCAGCTTAGATGTGCACAATGAGCAGTTCTTC. V and J are TRBV7-7 and TRBJ2-1; D gene uncertain. This CDR3 is built from 13 residues. Germline CDR1 reads SSHAT; CDR2 reads FNYEAQ (reference sequence).

This clone was recorded once. The sample contains more than one DNA sequence encoding this CDR3. The chain carries TRBV28 and TRBJ2-1; D gene ambiguous. Germline assignment: CDR1 MDHEN and CDR2 SYDVKM. V lost 5 bases to trimming and J lost 0 bases, with 5 bases between them. This CDR3 region has 13 residues. The CDR3 spells CASSLGSYNEQFF. The CDR3 DNA reads TGTGCCAGCAGTCTAGGCTCCTACAATGAGCAGTTCTTC.

This clone was seen a handful of times. V gene TRBV2 combines with J gene TRBJ2-1; D is perhaps TRBD2 (5 bases). Trimming left V 4 bases short and J 9 bases short, with 7 bases between. Germline V gives CDR1 SNHLY, CDR2 FYNNEI. The CDR3 has 11 amino acids. The DNA for the CDR3 is TGTGCCAGCAGTGGTGAGGGTGAGCAGTTCTTC. Translation gives CASSGEGEQFF.

Comment on this clone: The junction differs from germline at one of its ends, possibly a read error. V gene TRBV7-7 combines with J gene TRBJ2-1; D perhaps matches TRBD2 (5 bases). This CDR3 spans 16 amino acids. Germline loops: CDR1 SSHAT, CDR2 FNYEAQ (reference sequence). CDR3 DNA sequence: TGTGCTAGCAGCTTAGCGTTATCCCCGCAGCACAATGAGCAGTTCTTC. Protein sequence: CASSLALSPQHNEQFF.

The chain links TRBV19 to TRBJ1-2; possibly TRBD1 for D (5 bases). Germline assignment: CDR1 LNHDA and CDR2 SQIVND (reference sequence). V was cut by 4 bases and J by 0 bases, with 12 bases left in between. The CDR3 is made up of 15 amino acids. In DNA, the CDR3 is TGTGCCAGTAGTAGACAGCTTCCTTCTAACTATGGCTACACCTTC. Encoded protein: CASSRQLPSNYGYTF.

This clone has only a few counts. For the CDR3, the DNA is TGTGCCAGTAGTAGTGGACAGGGGTTGCGGCCCCAGCATTTT. Translation: CASSSGQGLRPQHF. J is TRBJ1-5 and V is TRBV19; 9 bases line up with TRBD1. Trimming removed 4 bases from V and 9 bases from J; junction bases left unmatched: 7. Per the germline V gene, CDR1 is LNHDA and CDR2 is SQIVND (reference sequence). This CDR3 has 14 residues.

J is TRBJ1-4 and V is TRBV30; D is ambiguous. V dropped 5 bases and J dropped 0 bases, with 10 bases sitting between them. This CDR3 is built from 14 residues. The V gene's germline CDR1 is GTSNPN and CDR2 SVGIG (reference sequence). The CDR3 DNA reads TGTGCCTGGGAGGGATCTGCAACTAATGAAAAACTGTTTTTT. This sequence encodes CAWEGSATNEKLFF.

This chain uses TRBV10-3 with TRBJ2-7; the D gene is possibly TRBD1 (6 bases). Per the germline V gene, CDR1 is ENHRY and CDR2 is SYGVKD. The CDR3 has 15 amino acids. V gave up 0 bases and J gave up 0 bases, with 9 bases separating them. The CDR3 DNA follows: TGTGCCATCAGTGAGTCGGGGACACTCTCCTACGAGCAGTACTTC. Translation gives CAISESGTLSYEQYF.

The rearrangement joins TRBV28 to TRBJ2-7; 7 bases fit TRBD1. The V and J ends lost 3 bases and 5 bases, in that order; junction bases with no gene match: 22. The CDR3 has 19 amino acids. Germline values: CDR1 MDHEN, CDR2 SYDVKM. The CDR3 bases are TGTGCCAGCAGTTTGCCCAGATCCGGGACAGCACTCGTCCGCCACGAGCAGTACTTC. This sequence encodes CASSLPRSGTALVRHEQYF.

The genes are TRBV6-5 and TRBJ1-5; D is unclear. The CDR3 length is 12 residues. Trimming left V 6 bases short and J 8 bases short, with 11 bases between. The germline gives CDR1 MNHEY, CDR2 SVGAGI. CDR3 amino acids: CASSSPGEPQHF. The CDR3 coding sequence is TGTGCCAGCAGCTCACCCGGGGAGCCCCAGCATTTT.

The rearrangement joins TRBV6-5 to TRBJ2-1; TRBD2 is a possible D gene (6 bases). CDR3 size: 15 residues. Trimming pared 3 bases from V and 4 bases from J, leaving 13 bases between. CDR1 is MNHEY, CDR2 SVGAGI, per germline. CDR3 residues: CASSYGASEYNEQFF. The CDR3 coding sequence is TGTGCCAGCAGTTATGGGGCTAGCGAGTACAATGAGCAGTTCTTC.

This chain uses TRBV2 with TRBJ2-7, with 7 bases aligning to TRBD1. Germline CDR1 reads SNHLY; CDR2 reads FYNNEI. Trimming at V came to 7 bases and at J to 2 bases, leaving 8 bases not matched to a gene. The CDR3 totals 14 residues. The DNA for the CDR3 is TGTGCCAGCATTAGGTCGACAGGGACCTACGAGCAGTACTTC. It translates to CASIRSTGTYEQYF.

This clone was recorded once. The chain recombines TRBV4-3 with TRBJ2-3; TRBD2 matches 9 bases. Germline CDR1 and CDR2: LGHNA and YSLEER. Trimming cost V 1 base and J 0 bases; bases outside gene matches: 5. The CDR3 contains 17 residues. CDR3 region: CASSQGVSGSSTDTQYF. In nucleotides, the CDR3 is TGCGCCAGCAGCCAAGGCGTTAGCGGGAGTAGCACAGATACGCAGTATTTT.

This clone came up once. V usage is TRBV7-9 and J usage is TRBJ2-3; TRBD2 matches at 9 bases. V dropped 8 bases and J dropped 5; count of bases not matched to a gene: 8. Germline CDR1 and CDR2: SEHNR and FQNEAQ (reference sequence). The CDR3 has 14 amino acids. For the CDR3, the DNA is TGTGCCAGCCGGTTAGCGGGAGCGGTAGATACGCAGTATTTT. Protein sequence: CASRLAGAVDTQYF.

The chain links TRBV6-1 to TRBJ2-1; D gene uncertain. CDR3 length: 12 amino acids. The V end lost 2 bases, the J end lost 9 bases, and 8 bases lay between the germline ends. Germline V gene data show CDR1 as MNHNS and CDR2 as SASEGT. CDR3 DNA: TGTGCCAGCAGTGAACTCGCGGCTGAGCAGTTCTTC. Residues: CASSELAAEQFF.

This clone appeared a few times. The V call is TRBV6-6, the J call TRBJ2-5; 9 positions match TRBD1. With 2 bases clipped from V and 4 bases from J, the junction kept 8 bases outside the gene matches. CDR3 length: 16 amino acids. Germline-derived CDR1 and CDR2 are MNHNY and SVGAGI (reference sequence). The CDR3 spells CASSYTQQGAGETQYF. The CDR3 DNA reads TGTGCCAGCAGTTACACCCAACAGGGGGCCGGAGAGACCCAGTACTTC.

The chain couples TRBV6-6 to TRBJ2-1; TRBD1 might be the D (5 bases). This CDR3 has 14 residues. Trimming shortened V by 6 bases and J by 8 bases, and 17 bases separated the two germline ends. CDR1 is MNHNY and CDR2 is SVGAGI in the germline V gene (reference sequence). CDR3 residues: CASRRQFTVDEQFF. For the CDR3, the DNA is TGTGCCAGCAGACGACAGTTCACAGTCGATGAGCAGTTCTTC.